Given below is one T cell receptor beta chain in context. Its antigen is not known. These data come from a study of T cell repertoires in cytomegalovirus infection. TCRdb re-called the reads with MiXCR, one entry per CDR3 protein. This table has approximately 910,000 distinct CDR3 sequences, roughly 30% appearing once. CDR1 and CDR2 from the germline V gene are MGHRA and YSYEKL. The J segment lost 2 bases and the V segment lost 3 bases, leaving 5 bases of the junction unmatched. This CDR3 region has 18 residues. Sequencing was performed on cultured CD8+ T cells from PBMCs, taken from culture after CMV antigen stimulation. V and J are TRBV4-1 and TRBJ2-2; 14 bases fit TRBD2. This clonotype originated in a human donor in good health (CMV status not recorded). Some clones in this sample may be carry-over from other donors' samples. The CDR3 loop reads CASSQRGLAGENTGELFF. Written as DNA, the CDR3 is TGCGCCAGCAGCCAGAGGGGACTAGCGGGGGAAAACACCGGGGAGCTGTTTTTT.